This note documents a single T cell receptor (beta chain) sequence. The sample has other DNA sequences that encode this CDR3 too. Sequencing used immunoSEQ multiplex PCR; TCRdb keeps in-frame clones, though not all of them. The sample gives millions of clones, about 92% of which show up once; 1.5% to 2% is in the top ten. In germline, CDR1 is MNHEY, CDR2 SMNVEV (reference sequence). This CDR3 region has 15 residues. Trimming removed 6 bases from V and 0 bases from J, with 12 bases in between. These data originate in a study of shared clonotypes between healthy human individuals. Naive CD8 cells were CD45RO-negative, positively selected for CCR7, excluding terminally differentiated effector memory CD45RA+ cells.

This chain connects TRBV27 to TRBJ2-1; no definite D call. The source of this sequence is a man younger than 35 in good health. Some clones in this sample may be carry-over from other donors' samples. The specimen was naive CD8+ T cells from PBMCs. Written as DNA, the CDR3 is TGTGCCAGCAGGGGTAGGGAAAGCTCCTACAATGAGCAGTTCTTC. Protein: CASRGRESSYNEQFF.